This T cell receptor (beta chain) was recovered during a study of blood T cell repertoires in COVID-19. Looking at the study overall: The analysed material was cDNA or gDNA that came from T cells, B-cell-depleted T cells, or PBMCs.

TCRdb's copy holds only in-frame clones and misses some; the assay was immunoSEQ multiplex PCR. The sample includes roughly 240,000 clones, more than 70% seen only once; the top ten take 2% to 2.5%. Participant age was roughly 18 to 95 years, and participants resided in around 24 US areas. All recovered Cohort 3 donors got two negative PCRs, got clearance, or saw symptom resolution. Germline V gene data show CDR1 as SGDLS and CDR2 as YYNGEE. The CDR3 runs 14 residues. The ends lost 5 bases at V and 5 bases at J; junction bases unmatched: 3. Sequencing was done on a sample of PBMCs or T cells enriched from blood (not recorded which). This rearrangement joins TRBV9 to TRBJ2-2, with TRBD2 matching 10 bases. The TCR was taken from a woman in her forties or fifties who had recovered from COVID-19. The CDR3 spells CASSQAGGTGELFF. In DNA, the CDR3 is TGTGCCAGCAGTCAAGCGGGGGGGACCGGGGAGCTGTTTTTT.